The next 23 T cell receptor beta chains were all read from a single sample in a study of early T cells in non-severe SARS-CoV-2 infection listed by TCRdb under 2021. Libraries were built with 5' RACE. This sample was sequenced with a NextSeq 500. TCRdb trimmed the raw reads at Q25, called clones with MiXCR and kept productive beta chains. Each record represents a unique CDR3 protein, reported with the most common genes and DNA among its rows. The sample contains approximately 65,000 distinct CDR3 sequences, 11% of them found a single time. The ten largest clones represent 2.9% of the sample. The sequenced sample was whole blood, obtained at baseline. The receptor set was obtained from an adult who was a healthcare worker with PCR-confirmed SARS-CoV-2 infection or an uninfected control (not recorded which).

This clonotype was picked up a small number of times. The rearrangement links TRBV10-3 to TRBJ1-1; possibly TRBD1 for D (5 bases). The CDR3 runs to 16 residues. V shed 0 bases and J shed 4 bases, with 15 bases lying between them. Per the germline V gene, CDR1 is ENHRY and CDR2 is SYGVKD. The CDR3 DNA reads TGTGCCATCAGTGAGTCGAAAGGGGTCGTCGGCACTGAAGCTTTCTTT. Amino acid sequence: CAISESKGVVGTEAFF.

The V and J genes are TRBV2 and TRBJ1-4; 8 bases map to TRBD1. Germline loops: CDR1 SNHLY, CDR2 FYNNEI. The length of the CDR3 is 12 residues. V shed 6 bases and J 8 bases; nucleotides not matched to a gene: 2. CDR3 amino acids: CASRTGVEKLFF. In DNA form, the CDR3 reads TGTGCCAGCAGGACAGGGGTGGAAAAACTGTTTTTT. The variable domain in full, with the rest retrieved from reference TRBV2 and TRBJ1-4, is EPEVTQTPSHQVTQMGQEVILRCVPISNHLYFYWYRQILGQKVEFLVSFYNNEISEKSEIFDDQFSVERPDGSNFTLKIRSTKLEDSAMYFCASRTGVEKLFFGSGTQLSVL.

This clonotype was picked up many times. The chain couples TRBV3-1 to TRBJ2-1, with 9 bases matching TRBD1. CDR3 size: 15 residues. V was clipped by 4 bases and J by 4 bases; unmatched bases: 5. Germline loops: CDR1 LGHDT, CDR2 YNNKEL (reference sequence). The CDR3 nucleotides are TGTGCCAGCAGCCCTAGACAGGGGGGTTACAATGAGCAGTTCTTC. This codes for CASSPRQGGYNEQFF.

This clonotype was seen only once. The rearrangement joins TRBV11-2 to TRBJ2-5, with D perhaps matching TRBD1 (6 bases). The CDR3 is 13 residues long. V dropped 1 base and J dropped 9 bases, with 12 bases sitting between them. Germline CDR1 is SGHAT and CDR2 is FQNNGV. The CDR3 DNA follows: TGTGCCAGCAGCTTAGGCCAGGCAGGGGCCCAGTACTTC. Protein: CASSLGQAGAQYF.

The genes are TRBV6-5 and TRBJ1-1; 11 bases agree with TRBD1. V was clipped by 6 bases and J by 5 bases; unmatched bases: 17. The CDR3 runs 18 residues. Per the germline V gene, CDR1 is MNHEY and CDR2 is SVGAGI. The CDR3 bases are TGTGCCAGCAGACTCTGGACAGGGGGCGCCGCGAGGGGGACTGAAGCTTTCTTT. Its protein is CASRLWTGGAARGTEAFF.

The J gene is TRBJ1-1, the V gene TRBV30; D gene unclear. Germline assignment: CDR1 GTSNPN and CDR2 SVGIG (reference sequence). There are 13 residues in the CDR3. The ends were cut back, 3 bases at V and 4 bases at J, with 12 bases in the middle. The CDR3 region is CAWRTRQGTEAFF. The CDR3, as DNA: TGTGCCTGGAGGACCAGGCAAGGCACTGAAGCTTTCTTT.

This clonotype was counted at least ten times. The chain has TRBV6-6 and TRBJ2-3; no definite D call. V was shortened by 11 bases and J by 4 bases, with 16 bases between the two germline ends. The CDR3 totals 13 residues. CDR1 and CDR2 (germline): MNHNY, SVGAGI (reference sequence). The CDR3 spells CAVRRSTSDTQYF. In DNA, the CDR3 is TGTGCCGTAAGACGGTCCACGTCAGATACGCAGTATTTT.

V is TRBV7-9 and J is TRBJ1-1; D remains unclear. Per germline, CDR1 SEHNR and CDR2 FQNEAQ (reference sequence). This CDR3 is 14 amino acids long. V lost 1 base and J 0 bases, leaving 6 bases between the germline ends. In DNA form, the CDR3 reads TGTGCCAGCAGCTTAGAGACACTGAACACTGAAGCTTTCTTT. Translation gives CASSLETLNTEAFF. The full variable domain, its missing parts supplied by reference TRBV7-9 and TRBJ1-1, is DTGVSQNPRHKITKRGQNVTFRCDPISEHNRLYWYRQTLGQGPEFLTYFQNEAQLEKSRLLSDRFSAERPKGSFSTLEIQRTEQGDSAMYLCASSLETLNTEAFFGQGTRLTVV.

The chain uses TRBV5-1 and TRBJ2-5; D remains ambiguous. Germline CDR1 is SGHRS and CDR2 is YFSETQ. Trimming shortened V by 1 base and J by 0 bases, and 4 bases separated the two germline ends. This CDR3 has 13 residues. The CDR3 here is CASSLPDQETQYF. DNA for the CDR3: TGCGCCAGCAGCTTGCCCGACCAAGAGACCCAGTACTTC.

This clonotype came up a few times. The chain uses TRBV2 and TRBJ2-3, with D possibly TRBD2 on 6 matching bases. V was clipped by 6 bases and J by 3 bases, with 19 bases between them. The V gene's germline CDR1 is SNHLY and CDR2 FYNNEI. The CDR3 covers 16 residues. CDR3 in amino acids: CASSQAVGLATDTQYF. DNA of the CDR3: TGTGCCAGCAGCCAAGCTGTGGGGCTAGCGACAGATACGCAGTATTTT.

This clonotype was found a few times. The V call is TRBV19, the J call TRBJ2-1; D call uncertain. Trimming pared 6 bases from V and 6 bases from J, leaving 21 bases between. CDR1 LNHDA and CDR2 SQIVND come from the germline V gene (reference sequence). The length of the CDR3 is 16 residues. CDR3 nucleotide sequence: TGTGCCAGTAGCCGAAGGGATCGGCCGGCGAGCAATGAGCAGTTCTTC. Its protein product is CASSRRDRPASNEQFF.

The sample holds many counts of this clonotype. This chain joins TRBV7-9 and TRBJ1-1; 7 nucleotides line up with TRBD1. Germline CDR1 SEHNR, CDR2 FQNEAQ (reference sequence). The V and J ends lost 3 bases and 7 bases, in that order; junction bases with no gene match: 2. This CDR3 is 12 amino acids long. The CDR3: CASSLGQFEAFF. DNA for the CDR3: TGTGCCAGCAGCTTGGGACAGTTTGAAGCTTTCTTT.

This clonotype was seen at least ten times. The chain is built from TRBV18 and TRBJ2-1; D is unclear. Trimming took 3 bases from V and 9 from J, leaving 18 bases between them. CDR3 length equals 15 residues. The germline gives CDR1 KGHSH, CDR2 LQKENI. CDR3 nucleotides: TGTGCCAGCTCACCCATCCCCCGGGCTCCGGGTGAGCAGTTCTTC. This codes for CASSPIPRAPGEQFF.

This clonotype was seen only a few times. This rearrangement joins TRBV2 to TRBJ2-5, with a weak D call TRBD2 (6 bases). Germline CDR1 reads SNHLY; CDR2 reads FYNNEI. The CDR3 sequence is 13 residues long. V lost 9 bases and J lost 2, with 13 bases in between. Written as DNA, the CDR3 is TGTGCCAGTCTGCGGGGTACACAAGAGACCCAGTACTTC. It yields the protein CASLRGTQETQYF.

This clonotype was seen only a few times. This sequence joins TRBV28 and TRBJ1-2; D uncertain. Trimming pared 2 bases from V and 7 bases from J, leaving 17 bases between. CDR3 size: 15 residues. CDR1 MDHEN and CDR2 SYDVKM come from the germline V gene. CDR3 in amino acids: CASSLHPQAQSGYTF. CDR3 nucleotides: TGTGCCAGCAGTTTACACCCTCAAGCCCAGAGTGGCTACACCTTC.

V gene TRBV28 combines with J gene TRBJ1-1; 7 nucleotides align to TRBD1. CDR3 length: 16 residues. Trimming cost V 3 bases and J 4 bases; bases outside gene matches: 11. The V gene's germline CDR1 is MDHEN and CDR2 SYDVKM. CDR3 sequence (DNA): TGTGCCAGCAGTTTTCCTCTGACAGGGTTAGGCACTGAAGCTTTCTTT. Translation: CASSFPLTGLGTEAFF.

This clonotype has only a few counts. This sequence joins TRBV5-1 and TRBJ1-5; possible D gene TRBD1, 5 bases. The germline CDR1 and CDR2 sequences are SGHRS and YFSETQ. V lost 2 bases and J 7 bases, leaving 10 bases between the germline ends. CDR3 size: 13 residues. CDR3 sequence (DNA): TGCGCCAGCAGCTTCGATGGGGCGCAGCCCCAGCATTTT. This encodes CASSFDGAQPQHF.

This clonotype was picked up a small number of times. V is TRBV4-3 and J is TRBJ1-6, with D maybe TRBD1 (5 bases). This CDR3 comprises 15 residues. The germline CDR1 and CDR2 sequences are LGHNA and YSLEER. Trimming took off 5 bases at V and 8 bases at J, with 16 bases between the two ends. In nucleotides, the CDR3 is TGCGCCAGCAGCGGCGAATGGGGCGCGGATTCACCCCTCCACTTT. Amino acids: CASSGEWGADSPLHF.

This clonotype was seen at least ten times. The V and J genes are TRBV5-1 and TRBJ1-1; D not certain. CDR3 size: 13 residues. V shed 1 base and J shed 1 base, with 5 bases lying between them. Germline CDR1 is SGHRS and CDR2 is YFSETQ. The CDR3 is CASSLNTNTEAFF. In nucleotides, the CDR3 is TGCGCCAGCAGCTTGAATACGAACACTGAAGCTTTCTTT.

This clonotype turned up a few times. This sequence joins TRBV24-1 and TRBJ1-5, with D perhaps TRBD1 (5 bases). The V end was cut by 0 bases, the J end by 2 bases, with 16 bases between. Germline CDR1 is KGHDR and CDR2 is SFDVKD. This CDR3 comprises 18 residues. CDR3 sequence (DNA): TGTGCCACCAGTGATTTGCCTGGCAGGGTGCGGGGCAATCAGCCCCAGCATTTT. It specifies CATSDLPGRVRGNQPQHF.

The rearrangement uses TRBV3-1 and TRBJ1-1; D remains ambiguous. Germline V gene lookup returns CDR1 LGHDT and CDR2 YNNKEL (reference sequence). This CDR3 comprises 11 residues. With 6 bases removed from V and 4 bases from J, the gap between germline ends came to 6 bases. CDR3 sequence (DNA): TGTGCCAGCAGATCCAGCACTGAAGCTTTCTTT. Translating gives CASRSSTEAFF.

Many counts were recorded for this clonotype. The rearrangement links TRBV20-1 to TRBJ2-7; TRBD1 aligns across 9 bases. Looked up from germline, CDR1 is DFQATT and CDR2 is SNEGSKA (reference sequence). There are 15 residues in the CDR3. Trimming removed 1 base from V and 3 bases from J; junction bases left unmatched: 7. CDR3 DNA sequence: TGCAGTGCTAGAGCCCCTGGGGACAGGGTCTACGAGCAGTACTTC. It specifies CSARAPGDRVYEQYF.

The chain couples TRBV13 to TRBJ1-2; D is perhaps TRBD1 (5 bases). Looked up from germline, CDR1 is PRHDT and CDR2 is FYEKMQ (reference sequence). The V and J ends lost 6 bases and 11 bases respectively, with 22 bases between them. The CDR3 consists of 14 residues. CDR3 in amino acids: CASRYKTLQGSYTF. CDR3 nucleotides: TGTGCCAGCAGATATAAAACCCTTCAGGGTTCATACACCTTC.